This T cell receptor beta chain was sequenced for a study of T cell responses to AZD1222 COVID-19 vaccine. Here immunoSEQ multiplex PCR was the method, and the copy in TCRdb shows in-frame clones only, minus some. The top ten hold 0.55% of the sample, which has about 260,000 clones, roughly 93% seen once. Regarding the study as a whole: Within unmutated variant regions lay the reported targets of nearly half of spike-specific TCRs. Clonal diversity was possibly underestimated, and white British individuals and females predominated among donors. Repertoires were obtained solely post-peak T cell response.

This clone was detected only once. The antigen remains unidentified. The CDR3 length is 14 residues. Germline V CDR1 and CDR2: LGHNA, YSLEER. Trimming shortened V by 4 bases and J by 3 bases, and 9 bases separated the two germline ends. This receptor was obtained from an adult in good health. V and J are TRBV4-3 and TRBJ1-4; tentatively, D is TRBD1 (5 bases). Specimen: peripheral blood, collected on day 0 of AZD1222 vaccination. The CDR3 bases are TGCGCCAGCAGCCTCGGGGGTTCTAATGAAAAACTGTTTTTT. Its translation: CASSLGGSNEKLFF.